The 15 T cell receptor beta chains presented below share a single source sample, sequenced in a study of response to subunit inactivated influenza vaccine. TCRdb independently ran MiXCR on the RT-PCR reads; one entry per CDR3 protein. This table has about 190,000 distinct CDR3 sequences, around 15% appearing once. The sample consisted of CD8+ T cells sorted from PBMCs, taken about 5 days after vaccination. The receptors were sampled from a middle-aged man who received an inactivated influenza vaccine.

This rearrangement joins TRBV2 to TRBJ2-1; maybe TRBD1 (5 bases). This CDR3 contains 12 residues. In germline, CDR1 is SNHLY, CDR2 FYNNEI. Trimming stripped 9 bases from V and 6 bases from J, with 12 bases between. This chain's CDR3 is CASCPGLNEQFF. The CDR3 DNA reads as TGTGCCAGTTGCCCAGGGCTCAATGAGCAGTTCTTC.

This clonotype has just a few counts. The chain has TRBV4-3 and TRBJ2-1; TRBD1 matches at 10 bases. This CDR3 region has 17 residues. The J segment lost 2 bases and the V segment lost 4 bases, leaving 8 bases of the junction unmatched. Germline V gene data show CDR1 as LGHNA and CDR2 as YSLEER. The CDR3 loop reads CASSRKQTGGTYNEQFF. The CDR3, as DNA: TGCGCCAGCAGCCGTAAGCAGACAGGGGGCACCTACAATGAGCAGTTCTTC.

J is TRBJ1-2 and V is TRBV7-9; 9 bases map to TRBD1. The CDR3 spans 15 residues. Germline V gives CDR1 SEHNR, CDR2 FQNEAQ (reference sequence). V lost 5 bases and J lost 5; bases outside the gene matches: 9. The CDR3 nucleotides read TGTGCCAGCAGCCAATCGGCCGGGACAGGGTATGGCTACACCTTC. Translation: CASSQSAGTGYGYTF.

V gene TRBV5-5 combines with J gene TRBJ1-4; the D is unclear. In germline, CDR1 is SGHKS, CDR2 YYEKEE (reference sequence). This CDR3 is built from 13 residues. Trimming removed 0 bases from V and 5 bases from J, with 5 bases in between. In DNA form, the CDR3 reads TGTGCCAGCAGCTTGGCGGGGAATGAAAAACTGTTTTTT. It codes for CASSLAGNEKLFF.

This clonotype occurred a few times. V is TRBV20-1 and J is TRBJ2-7; 9 bases line up with TRBD1. Per the germline V gene, CDR1 is DFQATT and CDR2 is SNEGSKA (reference sequence). Unmatched junction bases numbered 11, after V lost 5 bases and J lost 3 bases. The CDR3 totals 15 residues. As DNA, the CDR3 is TGCAGTGCTGACTTACGGATGACAGGGGGCTACGAGCAGTACTTC. Translating it yields CSADLRMTGGYEQYF.

This clonotype was observed a handful of times. This chain links TRBV5-1 with TRBJ2-7; possible D gene TRBD1, 5 bases. V was cut by 4 bases and J by 0 bases, with 14 bases left in between. This CDR3 comprises 15 residues. The germline CDR1 and CDR2 sequences are SGHRS and YFSETQ. CDR3 loop: CASSQTTASSYEQYF. Here the CDR3 DNA reads TGCGCCAGCAGCCAAACGACAGCGAGCTCCTACGAGCAGTACTTC.

This clonotype showed up just a few times. V gene TRBV7-8 combines with J gene TRBJ2-7; 13 positions agree with TRBD2. The CDR3 extends over 15 amino acids. The ends lost 4 bases at V and 5 bases at J; junction bases unmatched: 5. The germline V gene encodes CDR1 SGHVS and CDR2 FQNEAQ. CDR3 amino acids: CASSYRLAGGDEQYF. Written as DNA, the CDR3 is TGTGCCAGCAGCTATAGACTAGCGGGAGGCGACGAGCAGTACTTC.

This clonotype has more than one count but fewer than ten. The chain is built from TRBV7-2 and TRBJ2-2, with D possibly called TRBD1 or TRBD2 (5 bases each). Trimming took off 1 base at V and 3 bases at J, with 12 bases between the two ends. CDR1 is SGHTA, CDR2 FQGNSA, per germline. The CDR3 sequence is 16 residues long. The DNA for the CDR3 is TGTGCCAGCAGCTTAGATTACTGGGACGACACCGGGGAGCTGTTTTTT. The encoded protein is CASSLDYWDDTGELFF.

This clonotype turned up a few times. V and J are TRBV6-2 or TRBV6-3 and TRBJ2-1, with 14 bases matching TRBD2. The CDR3 extends over 18 amino acids. Trimming cost V 1 base and J 7 bases; bases outside gene matches: 9. Per the germline V gene, CDR1 is MNHEY and CDR2 is SVGEGT. The CDR3 DNA reads TGTGCCAGCAGTTACTGGGGACTAGCGGGAGTGGTGGGGAATGAGCAGTTCTTC. This codes for CASSYWGLAGVVGNEQFF.

The chain is built from TRBV28 and TRBJ2-3; D not resolved. Germline V gene sequence: CDR1 MDHEN, CDR2 SYDVKM. Trimming took 4 bases from V and 2 from J, leaving 13 bases between them. The CDR3 runs 15 residues. The CDR3 region is CASSSDIYHTDTQYF. The DNA for the CDR3 is TGTGCCAGCAGTTCAGACATATATCACACAGATACGCAGTATTTT.

This clonotype was observed a few times. The chain has TRBV5-1 and TRBJ1-1; 9 bases match TRBD1. V gave up 1 base and J gave up 4 bases; unmatched junction bases: 5. The CDR3 has 15 amino acids. Germline CDR1 and CDR2: SGHRS and YFSETQ. CDR3 amino acids: CASSLSWTGATEAFF. The CDR3 DNA follows: TGCGCCAGCAGCTTGAGTTGGACAGGGGCCACTGAAGCTTTCTTT.

The chain joins TRBV12-3 or TRBV12-4 to TRBJ2-7; no firm D call. Trimming left V 5 bases short and J 2 bases short, with 10 bases between. CDR3 length: 13 amino acids. This CDR3 is CASSPPGAYEQYF. The CDR3 bases are TGTGCCAGCAGTCCCCCTGGCGCCTACGAGCAGTACTTC.

The J gene is TRBJ1-6, the V gene TRBV30; a possible D gene is TRBD1 (5 bases). Germline V lookup: CDR1 GTSNPN, CDR2 SVGIG (reference sequence). The CDR3 length is 17 residues. The V gene lost 0 bases and the J gene lost 0 bases, with 12 bases spanning the gap. CDR3 nucleotides: TGTGCCTGGAGTGTAAACAGGCGGAGCTCCTATAATTCACCCCTCCACTTT. Translation: CAWSVNRRSSYNSPLHF.

This chain connects TRBV29-1 to TRBJ2-3; the D is unclear. V lost 5 bases, J lost 0 bases, and 18 bases lay in between. The CDR3 is made up of 16 amino acids. Germline CDR1 and CDR2: SQVTM and ANQGSEA. As DNA, the CDR3 is TGCAGCGTTCAAGGCGGTGTTCCATACAGCACAGATACGCAGTATTTT. Residues: CSVQGGVPYSTDTQYF.

This clonotype was recorded a few times. This chain joins TRBV27 and TRBJ2-7; D remains ambiguous. Germline values: CDR1 MNHEY, CDR2 SMNVEV (reference sequence). The length of the CDR3 is 14 residues. Trimming took 0 bases from V and 0 from J, leaving 6 bases between them. The CDR3 loop reads CASSLSTNSYEQYF. CDR3 coding DNA: TGTGCCAGCAGTTTATCGACCAACTCCTACGAGCAGTACTTC.